A single sample is the source of the 27 T cell receptor beta chains below, sequenced in a study of cytomegalovirus exposure and HLA in healthy donors. PCR was performed using 60 Vbeta and 13 Jbeta primers. Sequencing was performed with immunoSEQ multiplex PCR; in TCRdb, only in-frame clones are kept and a portion is missing. The sample contains over 95,000 clones, 74% of which appear only once. What was sequenced was PBMCs. All receptors come from a human donor in good health.

The rearrangement joins TRBV6-1 to TRBJ2-7; the match to TRBD2 covers 7 bases. The germline V gene encodes CDR1 MNHNS and CDR2 SASEGT. This CDR3 contains 13 residues. Unmatched junction bases numbered 9, after V lost 6 bases and J lost 7 bases. CDR3 DNA: TGTGCCAGCAGCCCCGGGGGGATCGGGGAGCAGTACTTC. Its protein is CASSPGGIGEQYF.

Regarding this clone: The junction departs from the called germline gene at one end, perhaps through a read error. The genes are TRBV7-2 and TRBJ1-3; tentatively, D is TRBD1 (5 bases). Germline V gene sequence: CDR1 SGHTA, CDR2 FQGNSA. The CDR3 has 15 amino acids. CDR3 coding DNA: TGTGCCAGCAGTTTAGACAGCTTAAGGGGAAACACCATATATTTT. It specifies CASSLDSLRGNTIYF.

The chain links TRBV5-1 to TRBJ2-3; D call uncertain. CDR3 length: 14 amino acids. Trimming shortened V by 0 bases and J by 4 bases, and 9 bases separated the two germline ends. Germline CDR1 reads SGHRS; CDR2 reads YFSETQ. Here the CDR3 DNA reads TGCGCCAGCAGCTTGGAGAGCTACTCAGATACGCAGTATTTT. It is translated as CASSLESYSDTQYF.

The chain combines TRBV28 with TRBJ2-7; 8 nucleotides agree with TRBD1. The germline CDR1 and CDR2 sequences are MDHEN and SYDVKM. The V segment lost 6 bases and the J segment 3 bases; nucleotides outside the gene matches: 4. The CDR3 runs to 13 residues. As DNA, the CDR3 is TGTGCCAGCAGACCAGGGGGCTTCTACGAGCAGTACTTC. Translated, it gives CASRPGGFYEQYF.

The CDR3 protein is CASSIKQGWFLEQYF. As DNA, the CDR3 is TGTGCCAGCAGCATCAAACAGGGGTGGTTTCTCGAGCAGTACTTC. V usage is TRBV5-8 and J usage is TRBJ2-7, with 7 bases identical to TRBD1. J was trimmed by 6 bases and V by 4 bases; bases with no gene match: 13. This CDR3 has 15 residues. CDR1 is SGHTS, CDR2 YDEGEE, per germline.

This clone was found a few times. The chain joins TRBV29-1 to TRBJ2-7; 7 bases are a match to TRBD2. The CDR3 is made up of 13 amino acids. V lost 3 bases to trimming and J lost 3 bases; unmatched junction nucleotides: 5. Germline CDR1 reads SQVTM; CDR2 reads ANQGSEA. The CDR3, as DNA: TGCAGCGTTGAGGGACGGGGGGTCTACGAGCAGTACTTC. It translates to CSVEGRGVYEQYF.

The CDR3 region is CASSDSVGSPGELFF. The CDR3 DNA is TGTGCCAGCAGTGACTCAGTCGGGAGCCCCGGGGAGCTGTTTTTT. V usage is TRBV6-4 and J usage is TRBJ2-2; a possible D gene is TRBD2 (6 bases). CDR3 length: 15 amino acids. CDR1 is MRHNA and CDR2 is SNTAGT in the germline V gene. Trimming removed 0 bases at V and 6 bases at J, with 11 bases between.

This clone was recorded a few times. The chain recombines TRBV27 with TRBJ1-5, with TRBD1 as a possible D gene (5 bases). The CDR3 spans 14 residues. Per germline, CDR1 MNHEY and CDR2 SMNVEV (reference sequence). The V end lost 2 bases, the J end lost 6 bases, and 11 bases lay between the germline ends. This CDR3 is CASSLQGMGQPQHF. The CDR3 nucleotides are TGTGCCAGCAGTTTACAGGGAATGGGTCAGCCCCAGCATTTT.

This clone was counted between two and nine times. The chain recombines TRBV7-2 with TRBJ2-7; 7 bases align to TRBD2. The germline gives CDR1 SGHTA, CDR2 FQGNSA. V gave up 2 bases and J gave up 7 bases; unmatched junction bases: 8. The CDR3 loop spans 14 amino acids. The DNA of the CDR3 is TGTGCCAGCAGCTTACCGGGACTAACGAGGGAGCAGTACTTC. Encoded protein: CASSLPGLTREQYF.

There are a few counts of this clone. The V gene is TRBV9, the J gene TRBJ2-7; perhaps TRBD2 as D (6 bases). Trimming removed 4 bases at V and 3 bases at J, with 14 bases between. The CDR3 is made up of 14 amino acids. Germline V CDR1 and CDR2: SGDLS, YYNGEE. Written as DNA, the CDR3 is TGTGCCAGCAGCCCGAGGAGCGGGTACTACGAGCAGTACTTC. Translating gives CASSPRSGYYEQYF.

V usage is TRBV6-5 and J usage is TRBJ2-5, with 7 bases aligning to TRBD2. The closer fit of TRBJ2-7 to the DNA end suggests the J call may be wrong. This CDR3 has 15 residues. CDR1 is MNHEY and CDR2 is SVGAGI in the germline V gene. The CDR3 sequence is CASSYERTGRGEQYF. Here the CDR3 DNA reads TGTGCCAGCAGTTACGAAAGGACGGGGAGGGGCGAGCAGTACTTC.

The gene calls are TRBV5-1 and TRBJ2-5, with D possibly matching TRBD1 (6 bases). Trimming took off 0 bases at V and 7 bases at J, with 16 bases between the two ends. Per the germline V gene, CDR1 is SGHRS and CDR2 is YFSETQ. CDR3 size: 15 residues. CDR3 DNA: TGCGCCAGCAGCTTGGTTTGGGACACATCACGGACCCAGTACTTC. Translating it yields CASSLVWDTSRTQYF.

This clone has a handful of counts. The rearrangement links TRBV6-1 to TRBJ2-7; 7 bases fit TRBD1. The CDR3 totals 13 residues. CDR1 and CDR2 from the germline V gene are MNHNS and SASEGT. Losses at the gene ends were 7 bases for V and 3 bases for J; bases not matched to a gene: 6. The CDR3, as DNA: TGTGCCAGCACCAGGGACAGTAACTACGAGCAGTACTTC. Translated, it gives CASTRDSNYEQYF.

V gene TRBV4-2 combines with J gene TRBJ2-1; 9 bases fit TRBD2. There are 15 residues in the CDR3. The germline gives CDR1 LGHNA, CDR2 YNFKEQ. V lost 3 bases and J lost 8; bases outside the gene matches: 8. CDR3 nucleotides: TGTGCCAGCAGCCAGGGGACTAGCAACGACGATGAGCAGTTCTTC. Its translation: CASSQGTSNDDEQFF.

The chain joins TRBV7-2 to TRBJ1-1, with 7 bases identical to TRBD1. Germline assignment: CDR1 SGHTA and CDR2 FQGNSA. CDR3 length: 14 residues. Germline trimming cut 4 bases from V and 7 bases from J; bases unmatched to any gene: 9. The CDR3 here is CASSSRDSLLEAFF. The CDR3 nucleotides read TGTGCCAGCAGCTCAAGGGACAGCCTGCTTGAAGCTTTCTTT.

This clone came up a few times. The genes are TRBV7-2 and TRBJ2-2; no clear D gene. V lost 5 bases, J lost 5 bases, and 9 bases lay in between. The germline V gene encodes CDR1 SGHTA and CDR2 FQGNSA. The CDR3 runs to 13 residues. The CDR3 DNA reads TGTGCCAGCAGCCACGGGTATACCGGGGAGCTGTTTTTT. It specifies CASSHGYTGELFF.

Points on this clone: Germline and junction disagree at one end, which may indicate a read error. The chain recombines TRBV30 with TRBJ1-5; 8 nucleotides align to TRBD1. The CDR3 is 14 amino acids. Germline loops: CDR1 GTSNPN, CDR2 SVGIG (reference sequence). The CDR3: CAWSGQGIYQLQHF. CDR3 in DNA: TGTGCCTGGAGTGGACAGGGGATTTATCAGCTCCAGCATTTT. Based on the CDR3 plus reference TRBV30 and TRBJ1-5, the full variable domain is SQTIHQWPATLVQPVGSPLSLECTVEGTSNPNLYWYRQAAGRGLQLLFYSVGIGQISSEVPQNLSASRPQDRQFILSSKKLLLSDSGFYLCAWSGQGIYQLQHFGDGTRLSIL.

This rearrangement joins TRBV6-7 to TRBJ1-5; 7 bases are shared with TRBD1. TRBV6-7 is an ORF; its function is uncertain. The CDR3 extends over 16 amino acids. Losses at the gene ends were 5 bases for V and 7 bases for J; bases not matched to a gene: 14. The CDR3 nucleotides are TGTGCCAGCAGTGATAAGACAGGGAATCCCAGGCAGCCCCAGCATTTT. This encodes CASSDKTGNPRQPQHF.

J is TRBJ1-5 and V is TRBV28, with 7 bases fitting TRBD1. The CDR3 covers 15 residues. CDR1 is MDHEN and CDR2 is SYDVKM in the germline V gene. Trimming removed 8 bases from V and 2 bases from J; junction bases left unmatched: 9. CDR3 in amino acids: CASRGTGQRNQPQHF. CDR3 DNA: TGTGCCAGCCGAGGGACGGGACAGCGCAATCAGCCCCAGCATTTT.

This clone has just one count. The chain is built from TRBV5-8 and TRBJ2-1, with 14 bases lining up with TRBD2. Germline-derived CDR1 and CDR2 are SGHTS and YDEGEE. There are 17 residues in the CDR3. The ends lost 1 base at V and 6 bases at J; junction bases unmatched: 6. CDR3 DNA: TGTGCCAGCAGCTTGCTTATGGGACTAGCGGGAGTCAATGAGCAGTTCTTC. This encodes CASSLLMGLAGVNEQFF.

The rearrangement uses TRBV29-1 and TRBJ2-1; TRBD1 matches at 11 bases. Germline CDR1 SQVTM, CDR2 ANQGSEA. The CDR3 is 18 amino acids. J gave up 0 bases and V 0 bases, and 7 bases lay outside the gene matches. The CDR3 DNA reads as TGCAGCGTTGAAGAGGCGGGACAGGGGGTAATCTCCTACAATGAGCAGTTCTTC. This encodes CSVEEAGQGVISYNEQFF.

Only a few counts were recorded for this clone. The genes are TRBV27 and TRBJ2-2; TRBD2 aligns across 8 bases. The CDR3 consists of 16 residues. V shed 2 bases, J shed 1 base, and the junction held 3 bases outside the gene matches. Germline V gene data show CDR1 as MNHEY and CDR2 as SMNVEV (reference sequence). CDR3 loop: CASSLIAGLNTGELFF. CDR3 DNA: TGTGCCAGCAGTTTAATAGCGGGGCTGAACACCGGGGAGCTGTTTTTT.

The chain combines TRBV11-3 with TRBJ1-5; D not certain. Trimming removed 6 bases from V and 1 base from J, with 13 bases in between. The germline CDR1 and CDR2 sequences are SGHNT and YENEEA. The CDR3 sequence is 15 residues long. Written as DNA, the CDR3 is TGTGCCAGCAGTCGGAGAAGTACAAGCAATCAGCCCCAGCATTTT. Its protein is CASSRRSTSNQPQHF.

This clone was picked up a small number of times. The chain is built from TRBV5-1 and TRBJ2-1, with TRBD2 as a possible D gene (5 bases). This CDR3 has 18 amino acids. V lost 4 bases and J 7 bases, leaving 27 bases between the germline ends. Germline CDR1 reads SGHRS; CDR2 reads YFSETQ. The CDR3 nucleotides read TGCGCCAGCAGCCCGGAGGTTGGTTTGTCCCAGACGAGAAATGAGCAGTTCTTC. It yields the protein CASSPEVGLSQTRNEQFF.

The chain uses TRBV7-6 and TRBJ2-5; 7 bases match TRBD2. The tail of the sequence fits TRBJ2-7 better, so the J call may be wrong. Germline CDR1 and CDR2: SGHVS and FNYEAQ. This CDR3 contains 13 residues. The CDR3 reads CASSQLQRGEQYF. The CDR3 DNA sequence: TGTGCCAGCAGCCAACTTCAGCGGGGCGAGCAGTACTTC.

The sample holds a few counts of this clone. This sequence joins TRBV5-6 and TRBJ2-7; the match to TRBD1 covers 8 bases. This CDR3 spans 15 amino acids. V lost 4 bases and J lost 1; bases outside the gene matches: 7. Looked up from germline, CDR1 is SGHDT and CDR2 is YYEEEE. Here the CDR3 DNA reads TGTGCCAGCAGCCTCGGACAGGGCGTTTCCTACGAGCAGTACTTC. This gives the protein CASSLGQGVSYEQYF.

This chain connects TRBV7-2 to TRBJ2-7, with TRBD1 matching 8 bases. Trimming removed 5 bases from V and 5 bases from J; junction bases left unmatched: 5. CDR3 length: 13 amino acids. The germline V gene encodes CDR1 SGHTA and CDR2 FQGNSA. CDR3 DNA sequence: TGTGCCAGCAGCCCGGACAGGGTTAACGAGCAGTACTTC. It is translated as CASSPDRVNEQYF.